The following is a TCR beta chain sequence with its context. There are 20 residues in the CDR3. V trimming: 0 bases; J trimming: 7 bases; junction bases outside the gene matches: 18. Germline values: CDR1 LGHNA, CDR2 YNFKEQ. A Seattle source enrolled patients during active infection and followed them longitudinally. The source of the sample is a study of blood T cell repertoires in COVID-19. About the research overall: The origin of the acute and convalescent COVID-19 samples was the United States, Italy and Spain. Nucleic acid was either cDNA or gDNA, and it came from T cells, B-cell-depleted T cells, or PBMCs.

In the original processing: Nucleated cell number was recorded as an estimate derived from reference gene primer amplification. The protocol was immunoSEQ multiplex PCR, while the TCRdb copy is restricted to in-frame clones and leaves out a portion. That table gives V, J and clone size, and the DNA gave D and trimming. This table holds around 190,000 clones, roughly 90% found once. The clonotype was recovered from a man aged 45 to 65 with COVID-19, enrolled during active disease. The rearrangement joins TRBV4-2 to TRBJ2-1; 10 bases match TRBD2. Specimen: peripheral blood. DNA of the CDR3: TGTGCCAGCAGCCAAGATCGCTCGATTGGGGCTAGCGGGAGTCCTAATGAGCAGTTCTTC. The encoded protein is CASSQDRSIGASGSPNEQFF.